A single sample gave rise to the 11 T cell receptor beta chains below, sequenced in a study of CXCR3-negative and CXCR3-positive naive CD8 T cells. General study results and limits: CXCR3-negative naive cells had less hydrophobic TRB CDR3s than did CXCR3-positive naive cells.

The authors prepared UMI-labeled TRB cDNA libraries by 5' RACE. Each CDR3 protein gets one entry in TCRdb, which reprocessed the 5' RACE reads and gives no DNA. This sample's clone table lists 100,000 or so distinct CDR3 sequences. No antigen is known for these receptors. The specimen was naive CXCR3+ CD8+ T cells from blood. Specified subset: CD45RO-CCR7+CD27+CD95- naive CD8+ T cells expressing CXCR3 (TNR3+). Receptors originate from a human donor in good health. Some clones in this sample may be carry-over from other donors' samples.

The chain recombines TRBV12-3 or TRBV12-4 with TRBJ2-7; the D call of TRBD1 rests on TCRdb alone, since no DNA is present to check it. The CDR3 is 12 amino acids. CDR3 sequence: CASSLRGNEQYF.

The chain joins TRBV13 to TRBJ2-7; without DNA, the TCRdb call of TRBD1 cannot be checked. CDR1 is PRHDT and CDR2 is FYEKMQ in the germline V gene (reference sequence). This CDR3 spans 15 amino acids. The CDR3 sequence is CASSSTGYDPGEQYF.

The chain has TRBV28 and TRBJ2-3. The CDR3 is made up of 12 amino acids. Per the germline V gene, CDR1 is MDHEN and CDR2 is SYDVKM. The CDR3 protein is CASSLSSDTQYF.

The V gene is TRBV19, the J gene TRBJ2-1; the TCRdb call, TRBD2, lacks DNA for checking. Per germline, CDR1 LNHDA and CDR2 SQIVND (reference sequence). The CDR3 is 15 amino acids. CDR3 sequence: CASSSLAHSYNEQFF.

The gene calls are TRBV5-5 and TRBJ2-2; the TCRdb call, TRBD1, lacks DNA for checking. Germline V lookup: CDR1 SGHKS, CDR2 YYEKEE (reference sequence). The length of the CDR3 is 17 residues. Here the CDR3 reads CASSLTTGVYFSGELFF.

The rearrangement links TRBV27 to TRBJ2-7; TCRdb's D call of TRBD1 is untestable without DNA. Germline assignment: CDR1 MNHEY and CDR2 SMNVEV (reference sequence). The CDR3 totals 14 residues. CDR3 in amino acids: CASRTGTGYHEQYF.

This rearrangement joins TRBV28 to TRBJ1-1. Germline V lookup: CDR1 MDHEN, CDR2 SYDVKM. The CDR3 runs 13 residues. The CDR3 is CASSLSGSLEAFF.

CDR3 region: CASSRGRAGTDTQYF. This chain joins TRBV28 and TRBJ2-3; the D call of TRBD2 rests on TCRdb alone, since no DNA is present to check it. The V gene's germline CDR1 is MDHEN and CDR2 SYDVKM. CDR3 length: 15 residues.

Here the CDR3 reads CASDVSGADGANVLTF. This chain joins TRBV4-2 and TRBJ2-6; TCRdb proposes TRBD2, but this gene call is untestable without DNA. The CDR3 extends over 16 amino acids. Per germline, CDR1 LGHNA and CDR2 YNFKEQ.

The chain carries TRBV7-9 and TRBJ2-1. This CDR3 has 13 amino acids. From germline, CDR1 is SEHNR and CDR2 FQNEAQ (reference sequence). CDR3 region: CASSFSGHNEQFF.

This rearrangement joins TRBV29-1 to TRBJ2-2; TCRdb selects TRBD1, and the lack of DNA leaves this call unchecked. CDR3 length equals 15 residues. The germline V gene encodes CDR1 SQVTM and CDR2 ANQGSEA. CDR3 sequence: CSAKTRDANTGELFF.